This T cell receptor beta chain was obtained from a study of blood T cell repertoires in COVID-19. On the study more broadly: Nucleic acid was either cDNA or gDNA, and it came from T cells, B-cell-depleted T cells, or PBMCs.

Germline CDR1 is SGHRS and CDR2 is YFSETQ. This CDR3 has 13 amino acids. Trimming took 0 bases from V and 8 from J, leaving 11 bases between them. As processed by the authors: Quantification of nucleated cells was approximated via reference gene primer amplification. The method was immunoSEQ multiplex PCR; TCRdb's version includes in-frame clones alone and lacks a portion of them. Clonal size and the V and J genes are those of that table, whereas D and trimming came from the DNA. The sample lists 150,000 to 200,000 clones, 87% seen once, with roughly 0.9% in the top ten. The sample was peripheral blood. The chain recombines TRBV5-1 with TRBJ1-1; tentatively, D is TRBD1 (6 bases). The TCR was taken from a woman between 18 and 29 years old who had recovered from COVID-19. In DNA, the CDR3 is TGCGCCAGCAGCTTGGGAGGGGGAGCGGAAGCTTTCTTT. Its protein product is CASSLGGGAEAFF.